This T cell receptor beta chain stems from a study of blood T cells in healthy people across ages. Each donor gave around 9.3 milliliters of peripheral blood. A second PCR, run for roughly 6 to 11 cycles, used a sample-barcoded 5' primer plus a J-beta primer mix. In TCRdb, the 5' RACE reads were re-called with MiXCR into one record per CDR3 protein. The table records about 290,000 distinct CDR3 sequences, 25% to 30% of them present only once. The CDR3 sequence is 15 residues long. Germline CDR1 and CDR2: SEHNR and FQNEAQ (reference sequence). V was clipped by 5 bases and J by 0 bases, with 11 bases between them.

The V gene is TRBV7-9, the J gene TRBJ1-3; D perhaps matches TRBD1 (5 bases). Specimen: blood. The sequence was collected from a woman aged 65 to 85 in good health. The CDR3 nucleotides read TGTGCCAGCAGCCCCCGGAGGGGCTCTGGAAACACCATATATTTT. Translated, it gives CASSPRRGSGNTIYF.